The present T cell receptor beta chain was sequenced within a study of beta chain features in type 1 diabetes. Reverse transcription of all isolated RNA meant that expressed TCRB transcripts were sequenced. Clones were sequenced by immunoSEQ multiplex PCR, and TCRdb holds only the in-frame ones, with some missing. The data contain hundreds of thousands of clones, over 11% of them singletons. Findings and limits, study-wide: Researchers reported that naive, central memory and Treg TCRB repertoires appeared more similar in patients than in healthy donors. Whether HLA type influences TCRB rearrangement remained unresolved here. Among patients with Type 1 diabetes, TCRB CDR3s were moderately but significantly shorter in every one of the four CD4+ subsets.

About this clone itself: What it binds is unknown.

This sequence originates from a young man with type 1 diabetes. Sample: naive CD4+ T cells from blood.

CDR3 sequence (DNA): TGTGCCAGCAGCCCGCTTCGGGGGGAGCTGTTTTTT. It translates to CASSPLRGELFF. V is TRBV28 and J is TRBJ2-2; D uncertain. Germline CDR1 and CDR2: MDHEN and SYDVKM. The CDR3 extends over 12 amino acids. The V end was cut by 6 bases, the J end by 8 bases, with 10 bases between.